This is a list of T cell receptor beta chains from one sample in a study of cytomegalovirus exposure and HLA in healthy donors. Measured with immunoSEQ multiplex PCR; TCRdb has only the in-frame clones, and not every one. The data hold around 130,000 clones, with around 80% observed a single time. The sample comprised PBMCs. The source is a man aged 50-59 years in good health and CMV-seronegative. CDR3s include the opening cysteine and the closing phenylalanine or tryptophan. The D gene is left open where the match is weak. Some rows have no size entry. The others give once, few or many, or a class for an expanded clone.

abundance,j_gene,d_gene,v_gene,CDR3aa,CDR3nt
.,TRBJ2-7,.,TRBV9,CASSVGTVGYEQYF,TGTGCCAGCAGCGTAGGAACAGTTGGCTACGAGCAGTACTTC
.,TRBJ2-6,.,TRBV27,CASSLRVSSGANVLTF,TGTGCCAGCAGTTTACGGGTGAGCTCTGGGGCCAACGTCCTGACTTTC
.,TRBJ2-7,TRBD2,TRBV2,CASRYPSGGAAYEQYF,TGTGCCAGCAGATATCCTAGCGGGGGGGCTGCGTACGAGCAGTACTTC
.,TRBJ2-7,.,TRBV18,CASSPPSSYEQYF,TGTGCCAGCTCACCACCGAGCTCCTACGAGCAGTACTTC
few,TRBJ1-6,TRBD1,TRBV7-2,CASSLDWEQGPYNSPLHF,TGTGCCAGCAGCTTAGACTGGGAACAGGGGCCGTATAATTCACCCCTCCACTTT
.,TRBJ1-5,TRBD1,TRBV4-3,CASSRGTDYQPQHF,TGCGCCAGCAGCCGCGGGACAGATTATCAGCCCCAGCATTTT
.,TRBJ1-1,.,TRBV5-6,CASSLPGQVAFF,TGTGCCAGCAGCCTTCCCGGTCAGGTTGCTTTCTTT
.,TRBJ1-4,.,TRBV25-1,CASSETGTSNEKLFF,TGTGCCAGCAGTGAGACCGGGACTTCGAATGAAAAACTGTTTTTT
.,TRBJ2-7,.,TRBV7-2,CASSLARSYEQYF,TGTGCCAGCAGCTTAGCGAGGTCCTACGAGCAGTACTTC
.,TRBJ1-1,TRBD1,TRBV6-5,CASSETGTEAFF,TGTGCCAGCAGTGAGACAGGGACTGAAGCTTTCTTT
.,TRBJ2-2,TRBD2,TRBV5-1,CASKVSGGGAGELFF,TGCGCCAGCAAAGTTTCCGGCGGGGGGGCCGGGGAGCTGTTTTTT
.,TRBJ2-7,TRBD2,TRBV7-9,CASSSITTGLAGGSYEQYF,TGTGCCAGCAGCTCAATTACGACCGGACTAGCGGGGGGTAGCTACGAGCAGTACTTC
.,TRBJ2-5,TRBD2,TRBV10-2,CASWAAGGHRETQYF,TGCGCCAGCTGGGCAGCGGGGGGGCACCGGGAGACCCAGTACTTC
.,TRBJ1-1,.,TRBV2,CASSDNLGQEAFF,TGTGCCAGCAGTGATAACTTGGGACAAGAAGCTTTCTTT
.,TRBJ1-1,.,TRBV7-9,CASSSVRGIPTDAFF,TGTGCCAGCAGCTCAGTCAGAGGGATCCCAACGGACGCTTTCTTT
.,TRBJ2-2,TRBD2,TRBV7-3,CASSLTLRGTGELFF,TGTGCCAGCAGCTTAACGTTGCGGGGGACCGGGGAGCTGTTTTTT
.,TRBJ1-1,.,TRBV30,CAWSEMGVRMNTEAFF,TGTGCCTGGAGTGAGATGGGAGTTAGGATGAACACTGAAGCTTTCTTT
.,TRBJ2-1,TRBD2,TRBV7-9,CASSTSGGPYNEQFF,TGTGCCAGCAGCACTAGCGGGGGGCCCTACAATGAGCAGTTCTTC
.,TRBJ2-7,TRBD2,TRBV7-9,CASSITSGPSTYEQYF,TGTGCCAGCAGCATTACTAGCGGGCCTTCTACCTACGAGCAGTACTTC
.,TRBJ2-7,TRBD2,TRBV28,CASSFFRTSGRSPYEQYF,TGTGCCAGCAGTTTTTTTCGGACTAGCGGACGTAGCCCCTACGAGCAGTACTTC
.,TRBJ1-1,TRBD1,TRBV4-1,CASSLIQGNTEPFF,TGCGCCAGCAGCCTAATACAGGGGAACACTGAACCTTTCTTT
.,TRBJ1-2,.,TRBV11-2,CASSPQGANYGYTF,TGTGCCAGCAGCCCACAGGGAGCTAACTATGGCTACACCTTC
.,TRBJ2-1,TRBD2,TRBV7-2,CASSIQRGGYNEQFF,TGTGCCAGCAGCATACAGCGGGGGGGGTACAATGAGCAGTTCTTC
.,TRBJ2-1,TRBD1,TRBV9,CASSGTGAVPFF,TGTGCCAGCAGCGGGACAGGGGCCGTCCCGTTCTTC
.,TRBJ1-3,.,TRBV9,CASSVDYSGNTIYF,TGTGCCAGCAGCGTAGATTACTCTGGAAACACCATATATTTT
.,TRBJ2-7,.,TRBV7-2,CASSLGPRDYEQYF,TGTGCCAGCAGCTTAGGGCCCCGGGACTACGAGCAGTACTTC
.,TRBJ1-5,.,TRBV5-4,CASSPDRNQPQHF,TGTGCCAGCAGCCCCGACAGGAATCAGCCCCAGCATTTT
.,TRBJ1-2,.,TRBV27,CASSLFRGAYGYTF,TGTGCCAGCAGTTTATTCCGGGGAGCCTATGGCTACACCTTC
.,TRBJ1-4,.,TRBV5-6,CASSLEQGNEKLFF,TGTGCCAGCAGCTTGGAACAGGGCAATGAAAAACTGTTTTTT
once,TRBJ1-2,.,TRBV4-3,CASSQDLLGSGYTF,TGCGCCAGCAGCCAAGATCTATTAGGGAGCGGCTACACCTTC
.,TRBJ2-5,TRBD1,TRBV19,CASSYRGTGGFTVQETQYF,TGTGCCAGTAGCTACCGAGGGACAGGGGGTTTCACCGTCCAAGAGACCCAGTACTTC
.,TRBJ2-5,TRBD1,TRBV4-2,CASSHEGQGKVRTQYF,TGTGCCAGCAGCCATGAGGGACAGGGGAAGGTTCGGACCCAGTACTTC
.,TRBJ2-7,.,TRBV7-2,CASSAKSYEQYF,TGTGCCAGCAGCGCGAAATCCTACGAGCAGTACTTC
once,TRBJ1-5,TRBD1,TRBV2,CASSEGDRVAIMAQHF,TGTGCCAGCAGTGAAGGGGACAGGGTGGCCATTATGGCCCAGCATTTT
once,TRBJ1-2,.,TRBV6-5,CASSTSGIGYGYTF,TGTGCCAGCAGTACCTCGGGGATAGGCTATGGCTACACCTTC
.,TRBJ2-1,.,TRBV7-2,CASSLGWSNEQFF,TGTGCCAGCAGCTTAGGGTGGAGCAATGAGCAGTTCTTC
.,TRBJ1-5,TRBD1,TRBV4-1,CASSQGTGGHQPQHF,TGCGCCAGCAGCCAGGGAACAGGGGGCCATCAGCCCCAGCATTTT
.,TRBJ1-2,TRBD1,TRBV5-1,CASSVTGGSYGYTF,TGCGCCAGCAGCGTGACAGGGGGCAGCTATGGCTACACCTTC
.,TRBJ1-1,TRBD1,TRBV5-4,CASSTRDRGSLAFF,TGTGCCAGCAGCACCCGGGACAGGGGTTCTTTAGCTTTCTTT
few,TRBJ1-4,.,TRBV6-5,CASSETGSESKLFF,TGTGCCAGCAGCGAGACAGGTTCCGAGTCAAAACTGTTTTTT
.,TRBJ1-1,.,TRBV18,CASSLSQVANTEAFF,TGTGCCAGCTCCCTTTCTCAGGTCGCGAACACTGAAGCTTTCTTT